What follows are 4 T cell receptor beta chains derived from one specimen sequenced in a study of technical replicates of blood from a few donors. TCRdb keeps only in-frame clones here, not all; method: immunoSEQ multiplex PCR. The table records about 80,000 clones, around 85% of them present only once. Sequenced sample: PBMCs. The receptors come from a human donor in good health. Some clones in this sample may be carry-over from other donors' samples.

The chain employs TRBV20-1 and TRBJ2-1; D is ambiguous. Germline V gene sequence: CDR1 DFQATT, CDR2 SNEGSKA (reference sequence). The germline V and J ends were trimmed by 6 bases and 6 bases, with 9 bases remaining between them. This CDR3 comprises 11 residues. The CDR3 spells CSAPRGNEQFF. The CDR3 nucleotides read TGCAGTGCCCCCCGCGGCAATGAGCAGTTCTTC.

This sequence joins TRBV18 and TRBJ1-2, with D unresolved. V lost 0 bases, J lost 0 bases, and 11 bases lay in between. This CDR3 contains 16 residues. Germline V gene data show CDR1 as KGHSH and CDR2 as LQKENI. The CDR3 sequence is CASSPPQALANYGYTF. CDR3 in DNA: TGTGCCAGCTCACCACCGCAGGCACTAGCTAACTATGGCTACACCTTC.

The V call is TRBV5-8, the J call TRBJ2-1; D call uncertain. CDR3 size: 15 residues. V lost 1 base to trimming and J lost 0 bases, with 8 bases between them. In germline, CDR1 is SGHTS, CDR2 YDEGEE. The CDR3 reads CASSLFGSSYNEQFF. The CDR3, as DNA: TGTGCCAGCAGCTTGTTTGGCAGCTCCTACAATGAGCAGTTCTTC.

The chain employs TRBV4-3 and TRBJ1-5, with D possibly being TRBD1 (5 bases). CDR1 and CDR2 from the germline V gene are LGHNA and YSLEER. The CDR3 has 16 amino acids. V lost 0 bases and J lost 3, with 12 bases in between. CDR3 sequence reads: CASSQDLYGHNQPQHF. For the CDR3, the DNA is TGCGCCAGCAGCCAAGATCTATACGGACACAATCAGCCCCAGCATTTT.